What follows are 20 T cell receptor beta chains derived from one specimen sequenced in a study of T cells in Graves' hyperthyroidism and ophthalmopathy. Amplified TCR beta CDR3 regions derived from RNA transcripts. Using the HTBI primer set, a first-round RT-PCR was run on the TCR CDR3. Using its own MiXCR run on the multiplex PCR reads, TCRdb lists one record per CDR3 protein. The sample records about 380,000 distinct CDR3 sequences, over 11% being singletons. Sequences were obtained from blood. The receptors originated from a woman in her fifties or sixties with Graves' hyperthyroidism.

This clonotype was detected many times. The chain joins TRBV16 to TRBJ2-3; D is uncertain. The CDR3 consists of 14 residues. The germline V gene has CDR1 KGHSY and CDR2 FQNENV. With 2 bases removed from V and 2 bases from J, the gap between germline ends came to 8 bases. CDR3 sequence reads: CASSQLTHTDTQYF. CDR3 bases: TGTGCCAGCAGCCAACTGACACACACAGATACGCAGTATTTT.

This clonotype was found many times. The chain carries TRBV29-1 and TRBJ2-1, with a tentative D call TRBD1 (5 bases). There are 12 residues in the CDR3. The V end lost 7 bases, the J end lost 5 bases, and 12 bases lay between the germline ends. Germline CDR1 reads SQVTM; CDR2 reads ANQGSEA. CDR3 nucleotide sequence: TGCAGCGGGCAGGGTACACACAATGAGCAGTTCTTC. It translates to CSGQGTHNEQFF.

The sample holds many counts of this clonotype. The rearrangement joins TRBV12-5 to TRBJ2-7, with D possibly being TRBD1 (5 bases). Germline V gene lookup returns CDR1 LGHNT and CDR2 FRNRAP. Trimming cost V 0 bases and J 6 bases, with 9 bases left between them. The CDR3 spans 13 residues. The CDR3 coding sequence is TGTGCTAGTGGTTTGGTAGGAAGGGGCGAGCAGTACTTC. Amino acids: CASGLVGRGEQYF.

This chain joins TRBV19 and TRBJ2-7; 7 bases align to TRBD1. Germline V gene lookup returns CDR1 LNHDA and CDR2 SQIVND (reference sequence). This CDR3 is built from 15 residues. J gave up 2 bases and V 5 bases, and 9 bases lay outside the gene matches. CDR3 nucleotide sequence: TGTGCCAGTAGTCCGCGTCCGGGACAGACCTACGAGCAGTACTTC. It codes for CASSPRPGQTYEQYF.

This clonotype was found many times. V gene TRBV20-1 combines with J gene TRBJ2-5, with TRBD1 matching over 9 bases. This CDR3 comprises 12 residues. V was pared by 6 bases and J by 5 bases, with 4 bases of the junction left unmatched. Germline loops: CDR1 DFQATT, CDR2 SNEGSKA (reference sequence). The CDR3 coding sequence is TGCAGTGCCAACAGGGGGCGGGAGACCCAGTACTTC. Protein sequence: CSANRGRETQYF.

This clonotype was observed at least ten times. The J gene is TRBJ1-1, the V gene TRBV5-1; 7 nucleotides match TRBD1. This CDR3 is 16 amino acids long. V trimming: 0 bases; J trimming: 2 bases; junction bases outside the gene matches: 7. The germline CDR1 and CDR2 sequences are SGHRS and YFSETQ. DNA of the CDR3: TGCGCCAGCAGCTTGGGACAGGGACTTAAAAACACTGAAGCTTTCTTT. It encodes CASSLGQGLKNTEAFF.

This clonotype was seen at least ten times. The V and J genes are TRBV12-3 or TRBV12-4 and TRBJ2-1; 11 bases are a match to TRBD2. With 5 bases clipped from V and 5 bases from J, the junction kept 5 bases outside the gene matches. This CDR3 contains 15 residues. DNA of the CDR3: TGTGCCAGCAGTCCCGGGACTAGCGGCGACAATGAGCAGTTCTTC. Translation gives CASSPGTSGDNEQFF.

The sample holds many counts of this clonotype. J is TRBJ2-1 and V is TRBV3-1; 9 bases fit TRBD1. The CDR3 length is 13 residues. Germline-derived CDR1 and CDR2 are LGHDT and YNNKEL (reference sequence). The V gene end was trimmed by 6 bases and the J gene end by 6 bases; junction bases not matched to a gene: 3. CDR3 bases: TGTGCCAGCAGTCAGACAGGGGGCAATGAGCAGTTCTTC. As protein: CASSQTGGNEQFF.

This clonotype has ten or more counts. This chain uses TRBV5-1 with TRBJ2-3, with 8 bases lining up with TRBD2. The ends lost 1 base at V and 0 bases at J; junction bases unmatched: 4. CDR1 and CDR2 (germline): SGHRS, YFSETQ. The CDR3 loop spans 16 amino acids. This CDR3 reads CASSLRRTSSTDTQYF. CDR3 sequence (DNA): TGCGCCAGCAGCTTGAGAAGGACTAGCAGCACAGATACGCAGTATTTT.

The table lists this clonotype with a few counts. The J gene is TRBJ1-5, the V gene TRBV6-1; TRBD1 might be the D (6 bases). The CDR3 covers 13 residues. Germline V CDR1 and CDR2: MNHNS, SASEGT. V lost 3 bases and J 10 bases, leaving 13 bases between the germline ends. The CDR3 nucleotides are TGTGCCAGCAGTGAGACAGGACCCAGTCCCCAGCATTTT. It codes for CASSETGPSPQHF.

This clonotype showed up many times. This chain uses TRBV5-1 with TRBJ2-1, with TRBD2 identical over 14 bases. Trimming at V came to 4 bases and at J to 9 bases, leaving 6 bases not matched to a gene. The CDR3 has 15 amino acids. The germline gives CDR1 SGHRS, CDR2 YFSETQ. CDR3 in DNA: TGCGCCAGCAGCCCCGGGACTAGCGGGAGTACTGAGCAGTTCTTC. This encodes CASSPGTSGSTEQFF.

Ten or more counts support this clonotype. The chain has TRBV2 and TRBJ2-7; TRBD2 might be the D (5 bases). This CDR3 region has 15 residues. Germline V CDR1 and CDR2: SNHLY, FYNNEI. V lost 7 bases and J lost 3, with 19 bases in between. The CDR3 DNA reads TGTGCCAGCAATTCAGCACGCCGGGGATACTACGAGCAGTACTTC. Protein product: CASNSARRGYYEQYF.

This sequence joins TRBV5-1 and TRBJ2-3; D is ambiguous. The CDR3 spans 15 residues. CDR1 is SGHRS and CDR2 is YFSETQ in the germline V gene. V was shortened by 2 bases and J by 0 bases, with 10 bases between the two germline ends. The CDR3 DNA reads TGCGCCAGCAGCTTTAGTGGACCCAGCACAGATACGCAGTATTTT. Its translation: CASSFSGPSTDTQYF.

This clonotype was recorded at least ten times. This chain joins TRBV29-1 and TRBJ2-1, with 8 positions matching TRBD2. J lost 2 bases, V lost 6 bases, and 0 bases had no gene match. Germline CDR1 and CDR2: SQVTM and ANQGSEA. CDR3 length: 12 amino acids. The CDR3 DNA sequence: TGCAGCGTAGCGGGAGCCTACAATGAGCAGTTCTTC. This encodes CSVAGAYNEQFF.

The CDR3 coding sequence is TGTGCCATCAGTGAAGGACAGGGTAGTCAGCCCCAGCATTTT. Translation: CAISEGQGSQPQHF. V and J are TRBV10-3 and TRBJ1-5; 8 positions match TRBD1. Germline V gene lookup returns CDR1 ENHRY and CDR2 SYGVKD. The CDR3 is made up of 14 amino acids. Unmatched junction bases numbered 4, after V lost 3 bases and J lost 6 bases.

This clonotype was recorded many times. The chain joins TRBV6-1 to TRBJ1-2; D not resolved. From germline, CDR1 is MNHNS and CDR2 SASEGT. Trimming removed 6 bases at V and 4 bases at J, with 12 bases between. This CDR3 region has 13 residues. CDR3 nucleotide sequence: TGTGCCAGCAGCCCCGACGGAGCCTATGGCTACACCTTC. It codes for CASSPDGAYGYTF.

This chain connects TRBV5-1 to TRBJ2-1; 12 bases fit TRBD1. Germline loops: CDR1 SGHRS, CDR2 YFSETQ. The CDR3 has 18 residues. The J segment lost 2 bases and the V segment lost 2 bases, leaving 8 bases of the junction unmatched. In DNA form, the CDR3 reads TGCGCCAGCAGCTTTTGGGACAGGGGGCGGGGGGCCTACAATGAGCAGTTCTTC. It translates to CASSFWDRGRGAYNEQFF.

The V gene is TRBV7-9, the J gene TRBJ2-5; D gene unclear. V lost 1 base and J 2 bases, leaving 8 bases between the germline ends. Germline V gene data show CDR1 as SEHNR and CDR2 as FQNEAQ (reference sequence). The CDR3 spans 14 residues. The CDR3 here is CASSLEGRQETQYF. In DNA, the CDR3 is TGTGCCAGCAGCTTAGAAGGTCGGCAAGAGACCCAGTACTTC. The whole variable domain, remainder taken from reference TRBV7-9 and TRBJ2-5, is DTGVSQNPRHKITKRGQNVTFRCDPISEHNRLYWYRQTLGQGPEFLTYFQNEAQLEKSRLLSDRFSAERPKGSFSTLEIQRTEQGDSAMYLCASSLEGRQETQYFGPGTRLLVL.

This clonotype occurred a few times. J is TRBJ1-3 and V is TRBV5-1; TRBD1 is a possible D gene (5 bases). V was trimmed by 9 bases and J by 2 bases, leaving 12 bases between them. Per germline, CDR1 SGHRS and CDR2 YFSETQ. This CDR3 is built from 13 residues. CDR3 in amino acids: CATKRDAGNTIYF. In DNA form, the CDR3 reads TGCGCCACGAAAAGGGACGCTGGAAACACCATATATTTT.

This clonotype has ten or more counts. V gene TRBV11-3 combines with J gene TRBJ2-3; D is ambiguous. Germline CDR1 and CDR2: SGHNT and YENEEA. Trimming took off 8 bases at V and 4 bases at J, with 4 bases between the two ends. The CDR3 has 10 residues. DNA for the CDR3: TGTGCCAGCGGGGCAGATACGCAGTATTTT. Amino acid sequence: CASGADTQYF.